This T cell receptor (beta chain) was sequenced for a study of Ad26.COV2.S vaccination and SARS-CoV-2 variants. This clone was detected only a few times. Sample treatment: around 19 received Ad26.COV2.S at low or high dose, single or two shots; 5 received placebo; per-sample allocation not given. Each sample was drawn 63 days after the first injection (of vaccine or placebo). Method: immunoSEQ multiplex PCR; TCRdb's copy keeps in-frame clones and lacks some. The repertoire holds fewer than 500,000 clones, with 90% as singletons. V was shortened by 1 base and J by 1 base, with 8 bases between the two germline ends. Germline-derived CDR1 and CDR2 are MGHRA and YSYEKL. This CDR3 comprises 14 residues.

J is TRBJ2-7 and V is TRBV4-1; D possibly corresponds to TRBD2 (6 bases). Sequences were derived from peripheral blood, sampled in a trial of Ad26.COV2.S vaccine versus placebo. This TCR came from a person between 18 and 65 years old who received the Ad26.COV2.S COVID-19 vaccine or a placebo. The DNA of the CDR3 is TGCGCCAGCAGCCAAGTCGGGAGATCCTACGAGCAGTACTTC. Protein: CASSQVGRSYEQYF.